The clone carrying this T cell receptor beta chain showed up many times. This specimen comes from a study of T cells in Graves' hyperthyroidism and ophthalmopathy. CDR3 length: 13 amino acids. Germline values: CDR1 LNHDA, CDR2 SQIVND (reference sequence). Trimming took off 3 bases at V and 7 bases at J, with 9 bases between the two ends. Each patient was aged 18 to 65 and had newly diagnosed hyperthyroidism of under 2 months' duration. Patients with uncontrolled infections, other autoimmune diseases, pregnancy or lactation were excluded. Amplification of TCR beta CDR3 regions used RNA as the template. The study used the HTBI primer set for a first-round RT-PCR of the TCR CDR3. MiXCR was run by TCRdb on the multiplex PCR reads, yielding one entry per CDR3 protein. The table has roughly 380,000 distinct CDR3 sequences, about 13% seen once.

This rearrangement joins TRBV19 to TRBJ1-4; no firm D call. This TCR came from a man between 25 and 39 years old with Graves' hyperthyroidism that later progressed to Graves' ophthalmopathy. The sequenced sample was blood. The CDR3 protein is CASSIRSGEKLFF. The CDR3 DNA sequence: TGTGCCAGTAGTATTCGCTCGGGTGAAAAACTGTTTTTT.